This T cell receptor (beta chain) was documented in a study of T cells after posttransplantation cyclophosphamide. Points from the study as a whole: Donor CD8+ memory clones often dominated recipient blood repertoires at later times. Recipient CMV seropositivity and CMV reactivation strongly tracked TRB clonality. Tissue-infiltrating T cells from skin or gut overlapped little with blood T cells.

Between the trimmed V and J ends, which lost 5 bases and 3 bases, there was a span of 14 bases. Germline V gives CDR1 SGHTA, CDR2 FQGTGA. The CDR3 sequence is 14 residues long. This clone was observed at least ten times. Its antigen is as yet unknown. Treatment was busulfan-fludarabine conditioning, a marrow graft, and cyclophosphamide on days +3 and +4. Assay: immunoSEQ multiplex PCR; the TCRdb copy retains only in-frame clones and omits some. This sample has tens of thousands of clones, each found more than once. The sample consisted of PBMCs, taken after allogeneic stem cell transplant with posttransplant cyclophosphamide. This receptor was taken from a male patient aged 18 to 29 who received an allogeneic stem cell transplant from a related donor, was CMV-positive, and had no GVHD. Some T cells may be graft donor cells. The chain combines TRBV7-3 with TRBJ2-7; D is perhaps TRBD1 (7 bases). The CDR3 here is CASSTRDSGYEQYF. The CDR3 bases are TGTGCCAGCAGCACGCGGGACAGTGGCTACGAGCAGTACTTC.